Detailed here is one T cell receptor (beta chain). What it binds is not known. Using immunoSEQ multiplex PCR, the repertoire was profiled, and TCRdb retains in-frame clones only, with some absent. The sample lists 40,000 to 50,000 clones, around four fifths occurring once. Germline-derived CDR1 and CDR2 are LNHDA and SQIVND (reference sequence). This CDR3 comprises 19 residues. Between the trimmed V and J ends, which lost 1 base and 1 base, there was a span of 23 bases. The data belong to a study of PD-1 blockade in classical Hodgkin lymphoma. Turning to the study itself: The nivolumab dose that patients received was 3 mg/kg, given intravenously every 2 weeks. Points from the study as a whole: Newly diagnosed and completely responding patients shared comparable baseline diversity.

Exposure to brentuximab vedotin varied, and each patient had relapsed following autologous stem cell transplantation. Patients reached a best response of complete response, partial response or progressive disease. The receptor was isolated from a human donor with classical Hodgkin lymphoma. This chain uses TRBV19 with TRBJ2-7; D tentatively reads TRBD1 or TRBD2 (5 bases each). Here the sequenced sample was peripheral blood mononuclear cells (PBMCs), taken at baseline. CDR3 sequence: CASSIGGGTEERKSYEQYF. The CDR3 bases are TGTGCCAGTAGTATAGGGGGTGGGACGGAGGAGAGGAAGTCCTACGAGCAGTACTTC. Using reference TRBV19 and TRBJ2-7 for the parts outside the CDR3, the full variable domain is DGGITQSPKYLFRKEGQNVTLSCEQNLNHDAMYWYRQDPGQGLRLIYYSQIVNDFQKGDIAEGYSVSREKKESFPLTVTSAQKNPTAFYLCASSIGGGTEERKSYEQYFGPGTRLTVT.